This T cell receptor beta chain came from a study of beta chain features in type 1 diabetes. The germline V gene encodes CDR1 SNHLY and CDR2 FYNNEI. This CDR3 comprises 12 residues. Trimming removed 7 bases from V and 5 bases from J; junction bases left unmatched: 4. TCRB transcripts that were expressed got sequenced, as all of the isolated RNA had been reverse transcribed. TCRdb's copy holds only in-frame clones and misses some; the assay was immunoSEQ multiplex PCR. Of about 180,000 clones in the sample, around 13% were seen once. Whole-study findings and limits: Whether TCRB rearrangement is influenced by HLA type was left unresolved in this analysis. Researchers report that Type 1 diabetes patients had moderately but significantly shorter TCRB CDR3s across all four CD4+ subsets. More deletions and fewer insertions at VDJ junctions were seen in type 1 diabetes patients.

Remarks on this clone: Its antigen is unknown.

Material: central memory CD4+ T cells from blood. This sequence was found in a woman younger than 35 in good health. The chain is built from TRBV2 and TRBJ2-5; 7 positions match TRBD1. CDR3 sequence: CASKGQTETQYF. The CDR3 nucleotides read TGTGCCAGCAAGGGACAGACGGAGACCCAGTACTTC.